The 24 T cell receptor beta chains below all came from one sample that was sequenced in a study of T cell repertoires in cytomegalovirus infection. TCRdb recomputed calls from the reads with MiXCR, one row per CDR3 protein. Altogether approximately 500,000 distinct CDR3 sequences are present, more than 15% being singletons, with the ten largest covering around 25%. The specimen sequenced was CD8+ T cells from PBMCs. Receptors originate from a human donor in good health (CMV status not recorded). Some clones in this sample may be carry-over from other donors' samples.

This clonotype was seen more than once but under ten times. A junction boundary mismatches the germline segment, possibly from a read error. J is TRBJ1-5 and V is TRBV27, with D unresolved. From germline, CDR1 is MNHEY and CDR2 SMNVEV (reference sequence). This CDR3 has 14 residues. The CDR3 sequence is CASSLSASGQPQHF. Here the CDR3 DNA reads TGTGCCAGCAGTCTATCGGCCAGCGGTCAGCCCCAGCATTTT.

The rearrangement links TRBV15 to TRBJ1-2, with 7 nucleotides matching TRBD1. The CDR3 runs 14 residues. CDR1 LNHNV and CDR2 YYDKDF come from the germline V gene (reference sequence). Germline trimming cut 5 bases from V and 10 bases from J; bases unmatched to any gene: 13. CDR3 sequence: CATSQPNRGEDYTF. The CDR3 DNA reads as TGTGCCACCAGCCAGCCTAACAGGGGTGAAGACTACACCTTC.

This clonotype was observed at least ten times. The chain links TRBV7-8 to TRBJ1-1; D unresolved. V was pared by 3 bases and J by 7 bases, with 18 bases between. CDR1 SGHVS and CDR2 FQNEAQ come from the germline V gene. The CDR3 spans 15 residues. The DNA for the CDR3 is TGTGCCAGCAGCTTGAGCTGGGGAGAAGGTGGTGAAGCTTTCTTT. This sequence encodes CASSLSWGEGGEAFF.

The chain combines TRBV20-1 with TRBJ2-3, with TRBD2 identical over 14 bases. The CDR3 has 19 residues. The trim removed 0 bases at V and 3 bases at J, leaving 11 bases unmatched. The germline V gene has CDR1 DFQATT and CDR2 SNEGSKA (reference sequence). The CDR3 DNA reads TGCAGTGCTAGAGATATCGGGACTAGCGGGAGAGTGTTGACAGATACGCAGTATTTT. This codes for CSARDIGTSGRVLTDTQYF.

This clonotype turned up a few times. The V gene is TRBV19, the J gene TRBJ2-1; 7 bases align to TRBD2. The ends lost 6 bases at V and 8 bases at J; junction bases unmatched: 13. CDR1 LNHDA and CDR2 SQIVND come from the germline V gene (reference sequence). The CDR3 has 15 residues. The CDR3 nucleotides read TGTGCCAGTAGCTCGTTAGCTGGGAGGGGCGATGAGCAGTTCTTC. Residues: CASSSLAGRGDEQFF.

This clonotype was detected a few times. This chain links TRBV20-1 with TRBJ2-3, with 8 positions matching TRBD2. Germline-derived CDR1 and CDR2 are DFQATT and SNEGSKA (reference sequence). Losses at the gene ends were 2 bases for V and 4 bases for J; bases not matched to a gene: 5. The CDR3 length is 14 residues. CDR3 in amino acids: CSARSREGPDTQYF. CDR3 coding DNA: TGCAGTGCTAGATCCCGGGAGGGCCCAGATACGCAGTATTTT.

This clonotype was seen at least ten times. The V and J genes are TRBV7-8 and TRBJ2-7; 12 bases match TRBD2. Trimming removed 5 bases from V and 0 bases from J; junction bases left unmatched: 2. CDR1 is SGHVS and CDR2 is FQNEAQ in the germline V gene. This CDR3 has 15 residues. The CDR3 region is CASSRLAGDSYEQYF. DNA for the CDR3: TGTGCCAGCAGCCGACTAGCGGGAGACTCCTACGAGCAGTACTTC. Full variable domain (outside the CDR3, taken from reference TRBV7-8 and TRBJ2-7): GAGVSQSPRYKVAKRGQDVALRCDPISGHVSLFWYQQALGQGPEFLTYFQNEAQLDKSGLPSDRFFAERPEGSVSTLKIQRTQQEDSAVYLCASSRLAGDSYEQYFGPGTRLTVT.

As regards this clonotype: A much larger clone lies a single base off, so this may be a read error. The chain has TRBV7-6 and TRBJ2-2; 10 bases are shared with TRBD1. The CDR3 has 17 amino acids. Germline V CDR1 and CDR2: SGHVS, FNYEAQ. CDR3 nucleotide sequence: TGTGCCAGCTCGGACAGGGGGGGTAAAGGGAACACCGGGGTGCTGTTTTTT. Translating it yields CASSDRGGKGNTGVLFF.

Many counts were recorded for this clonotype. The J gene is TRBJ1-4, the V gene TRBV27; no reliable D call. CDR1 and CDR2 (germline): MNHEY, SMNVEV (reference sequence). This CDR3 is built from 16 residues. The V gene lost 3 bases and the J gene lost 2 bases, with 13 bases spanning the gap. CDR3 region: CASSFSAGETNEKLFF. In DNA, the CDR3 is TGTGCCAGCAGTTTTTCAGCCGGGGAGACTAATGAAAAACTGTTTTTT.

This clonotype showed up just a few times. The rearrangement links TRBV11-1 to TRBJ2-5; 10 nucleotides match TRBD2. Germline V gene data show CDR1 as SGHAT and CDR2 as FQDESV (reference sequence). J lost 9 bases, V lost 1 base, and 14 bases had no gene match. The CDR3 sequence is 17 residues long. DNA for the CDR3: TGTGCCAGCAGCTTAGTCCTGACTAGCGGGCGCCGTCAACCCCAGTACTTC. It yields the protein CASSLVLTSGRRQPQYF.

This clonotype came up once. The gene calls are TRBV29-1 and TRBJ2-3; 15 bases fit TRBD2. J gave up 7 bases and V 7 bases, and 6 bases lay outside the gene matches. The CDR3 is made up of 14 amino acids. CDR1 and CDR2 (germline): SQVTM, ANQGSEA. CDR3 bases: TGCAGCGCCTGGACTAGCGGGGGGGCAAATACGCAGTATTTT. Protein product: CSAWTSGGANTQYF.

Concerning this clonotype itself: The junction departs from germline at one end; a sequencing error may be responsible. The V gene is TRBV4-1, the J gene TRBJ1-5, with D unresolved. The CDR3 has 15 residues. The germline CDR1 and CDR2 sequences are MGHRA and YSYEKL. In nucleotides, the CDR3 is TGTGCCAGCAGCCAAGGGCTTGGAAGCAATCAGCCCCAGCATTTT. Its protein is CASSQGLGSNQPQHF.

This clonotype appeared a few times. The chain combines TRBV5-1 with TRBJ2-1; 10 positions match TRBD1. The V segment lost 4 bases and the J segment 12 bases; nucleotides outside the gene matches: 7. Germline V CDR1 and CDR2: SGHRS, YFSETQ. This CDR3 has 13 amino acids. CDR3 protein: CASSETGGAGQFF. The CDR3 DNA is TGCGCCAGCAGCGAGACAGGGGGCGCCGGGCAGTTCTTC.

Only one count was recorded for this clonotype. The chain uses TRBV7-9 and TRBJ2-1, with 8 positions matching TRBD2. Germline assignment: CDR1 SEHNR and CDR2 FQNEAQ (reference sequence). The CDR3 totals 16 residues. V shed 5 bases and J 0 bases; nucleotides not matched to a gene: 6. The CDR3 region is CASSERLASSYNEQFF. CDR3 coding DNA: TGTGCCAGCAGCGAGCGACTAGCGAGCTCCTACAATGAGCAGTTCTTC. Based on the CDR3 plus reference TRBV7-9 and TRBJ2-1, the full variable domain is DTGVSQNPRHKITKRGQNVTFRCDPISEHNRLYWYRQTLGQGPEFLTYFQNEAQLEKSRLLSDRFSAERPKGSFSTLEIQRTEQGDSAMYLCASSERLASSYNEQFFGPGTRLTVL.

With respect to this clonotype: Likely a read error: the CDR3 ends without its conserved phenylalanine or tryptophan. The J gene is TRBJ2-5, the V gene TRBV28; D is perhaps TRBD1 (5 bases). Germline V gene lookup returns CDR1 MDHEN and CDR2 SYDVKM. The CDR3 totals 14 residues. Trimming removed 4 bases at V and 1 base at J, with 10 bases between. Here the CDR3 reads CASSSATVQETQYV. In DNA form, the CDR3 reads TGTGCCAGCAGTTCAGCGACAGTCCAAGAGACCCAGTACGTC.

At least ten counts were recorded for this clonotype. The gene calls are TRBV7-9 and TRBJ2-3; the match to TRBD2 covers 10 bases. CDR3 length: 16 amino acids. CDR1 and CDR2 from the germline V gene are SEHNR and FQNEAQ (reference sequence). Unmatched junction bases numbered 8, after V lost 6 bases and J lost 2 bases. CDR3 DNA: TGTGCCAGCAGGTTCTCTAGCGGGGGTATCACAGATACGCAGTATTTT. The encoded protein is CASRFSSGGITDTQYF.

DNA of the CDR3: TGTGCCAGTAGTACACCAGGGGGCTACACCGGGGAGCTGTTTTTT. It yields the protein CASSTPGGYTGELFF. The V and J genes are TRBV19 and TRBJ2-2; 8 positions match TRBD1. CDR3 length equals 15 residues. V was clipped by 4 bases and J by 3 bases; unmatched bases: 4. The V gene's germline CDR1 is LNHDA and CDR2 SQIVND (reference sequence).

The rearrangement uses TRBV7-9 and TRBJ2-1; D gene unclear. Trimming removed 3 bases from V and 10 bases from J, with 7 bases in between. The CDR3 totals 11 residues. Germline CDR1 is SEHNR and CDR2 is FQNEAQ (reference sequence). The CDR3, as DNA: TGTGCCAGCAGCTTCCCCCCCGAGCAGTTCTTC. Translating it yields CASSFPPEQFF.

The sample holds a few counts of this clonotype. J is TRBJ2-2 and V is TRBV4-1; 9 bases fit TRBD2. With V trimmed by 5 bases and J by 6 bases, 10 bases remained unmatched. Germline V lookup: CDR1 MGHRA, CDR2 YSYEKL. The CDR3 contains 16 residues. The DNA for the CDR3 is TGCGCCAGCAGCGGACGTAGCGGGAGTATTTCCGGGGAGCTGTTTTTT. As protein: CASSGRSGSISGELFF.

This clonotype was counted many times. The CDR3 DNA sequence: TGTGCCAGCAGCTTAGTGGGACAGAGCACAGATACGCAGTATTTT. Its translation: CASSLVGQSTDTQYF. The chain links TRBV7-8 to TRBJ2-3; 7 bases match TRBD1. The CDR3 has 15 amino acids. V shed 1 base, J shed 0 bases, and the junction held 1 base outside the gene matches. Germline lookup yields CDR1 SGHVS and CDR2 FQNEAQ. The full variable domain, rest sourced from reference TRBV7-8 and TRBJ2-3, is GAGVSQSPRYKVAKRGQDVALRCDPISGHVSLFWYQQALGQGPEFLTYFQNEAQLDKSGLPSDRFFAERPEGSVSTLKIQRTQQEDSAVYLCASSLVGQSTDTQYFGPGTRLTVL.

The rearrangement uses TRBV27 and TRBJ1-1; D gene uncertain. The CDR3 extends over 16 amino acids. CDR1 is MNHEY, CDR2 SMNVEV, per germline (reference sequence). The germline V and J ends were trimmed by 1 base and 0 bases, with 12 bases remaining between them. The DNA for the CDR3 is TGTGCCAGCAGTTTATACTCCCCAGGCCTGAACACTGAAGCTTTCTTT. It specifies CASSLYSPGLNTEAFF.

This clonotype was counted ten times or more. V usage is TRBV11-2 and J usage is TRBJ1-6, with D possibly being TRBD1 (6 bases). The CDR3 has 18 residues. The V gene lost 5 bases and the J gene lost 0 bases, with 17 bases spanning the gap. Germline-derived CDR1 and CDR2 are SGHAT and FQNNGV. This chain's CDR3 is CASSVWTVRNSYNSPLHF. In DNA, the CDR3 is TGTGCCAGCAGCGTATGGACAGTCCGTAACTCCTATAATTCACCCCTCCACTTT.

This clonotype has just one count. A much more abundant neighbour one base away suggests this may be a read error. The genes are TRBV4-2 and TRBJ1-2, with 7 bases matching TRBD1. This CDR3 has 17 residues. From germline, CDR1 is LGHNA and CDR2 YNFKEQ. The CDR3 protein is CVSSQVTPTGLNYGYTF. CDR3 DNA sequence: TGTGTCAGCAGCCAGGTTACACCGACAGGGTTGAACTATGGCTACACCTTC.

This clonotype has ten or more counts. This chain's CDR3 is CASSSRTSAGTQYF. CDR3 DNA sequence: TGTGCCAGCAGCTCCCGGACTAGCGCTGGGACCCAGTACTTC. The gene calls are TRBV7-9 and TRBJ2-5; TRBD2 matches 9 bases. V shed 4 bases and J 7 bases; nucleotides not matched to a gene: 7. The V gene's germline CDR1 is SEHNR and CDR2 FQNEAQ (reference sequence). The CDR3 is 14 amino acids.